This passage covers 18 T cell receptor beta chains from one sample sequenced in a study of blood T cell repertoires in COVID-19 (dated by TCRdb to the early 2020s). Library preparation employed the immunoSEQ multiplex PCR assay. This immuneACCESS table, as held by TCRdb, lists in-frame sequences with V and J called but not all clones. Of the missing ones, under half trace to an unresolved V gene in checked studies; the others have no known cause. The table for this sample lists 200,000 to 250,000 clones; more than 75% of them were counted only once. The ten biggest clones cover approximately 5.2% of the sample. Sequencing was performed on peripheral blood. The receptor set was obtained from a woman in her 70s with COVID-19, enrolled during active disease.

J is TRBJ2-3 and V is TRBV7-2; possibly TRBD1 for D (6 bases). The CDR3 loop spans 15 amino acids. Trimming cost V 4 bases and J 3 bases, with 14 bases left between them. Germline loops: CDR1 SGHTA, CDR2 FQGNSA. CDR3 sequence reads: CASSSNRAGTDTQYF. The CDR3, as DNA: TGTGCCAGCAGCTCTAACAGGGCTGGAACAGATACGCAGTATTTT.

This chain joins TRBV7-9 and TRBJ1-1; TRBD1 is a possible D gene (6 bases). Trimming took off 5 bases at V and 4 bases at J, with 17 bases between the two ends. CDR1 is SEHNR and CDR2 is FQNEAQ in the germline V gene (reference sequence). This CDR3 comprises 15 residues. CDR3 sequence reads: CASSVPGHSTTEAFF. CDR3 nucleotides: TGTGCCAGCAGCGTACCGGGACACTCCACCACTGAAGCTTTCTTT.

V is TRBV7-9 and J is TRBJ2-1; 13 nucleotides agree with TRBD2. Germline V lookup: CDR1 SEHNR, CDR2 FQNEAQ (reference sequence). The CDR3 runs to 13 residues. The V gene end was trimmed by 8 bases and the J gene end by 9 bases; junction bases not matched to a gene: 4. The CDR3 DNA follows: TGTGCCAGCCGACTAGCGGGAGGTGGTGAGCAGTTCTTC. Protein: CASRLAGGGEQFF. The whole variable domain, filled in from reference TRBV7-9 and TRBJ2-1, reads DTGVSQNPRHKITKRGQNVTFRCDPISEHNRLYWYRQTLGQGPEFLTYFQNEAQLEKSRLLSDRFSAERPKGSFSTLEIQRTEQGDSAMYLCASRLAGGGEQFFGPGTRLTVL.

V is TRBV4-3 and J is TRBJ2-5; TRBD2 matches at 10 bases. This CDR3 has 17 amino acids. Germline V gene lookup returns CDR1 LGHNA and CDR2 YSLEER. Trimming cost V 0 bases and J 2 bases; bases outside gene matches: 6. The CDR3 nucleotides are TGCGCCAGCAGCCAAGATCCAGCGGGAGGGCCTCAAGAGACCCAGTACTTC. Amino acids: CASSQDPAGGPQETQYF.

The table lists this clone with a few counts. The chain uses TRBV10-3 and TRBJ2-7; 10 bases match TRBD2. Germline CDR1 ENHRY, CDR2 SYGVKD. Trimming took 4 bases from V and 5 from J; bases not matched to a gene: 8. The CDR3 contains 15 residues. CDR3 amino acids: CAISAQEAGGDEQYF. The CDR3 DNA is TGTGCCATCAGTGCCCAGGAAGCGGGAGGGGACGAGCAGTACTTC.

This chain joins TRBV5-4 and TRBJ1-2, with D maybe TRBD1 (5 bases). The germline V gene encodes CDR1 SGHNT and CDR2 YYREEE (reference sequence). The CDR3 runs to 14 residues. Trimming removed 1 base from V and 2 bases from J, with 9 bases in between. CDR3 protein: CASSLQGLNYGYTF. DNA of the CDR3: TGTGCCAGCAGCTTGCAGGGACTCAACTATGGCTACACCTTC.

This chain connects TRBV3-1 (or the pseudogene TRBV3-2) to TRBJ1-3; D not resolved. This CDR3 is 16 amino acids long. The ends were cut back, 3 bases at V and 0 bases at J, with 12 bases in the middle. Germline CDR1 reads LGHDT; CDR2 reads YNNKEL (reference sequence). The CDR3 loop reads CASSHVGRVSGNTIYF. Here the CDR3 DNA reads TGTGCCAGCAGCCATGTGGGGAGGGTCTCTGGAAACACCATATATTTT.

This chain links TRBV7-8 with TRBJ2-3; D is ambiguous. CDR3 size: 14 residues. Germline V gives CDR1 SGHVS, CDR2 FQNEAQ. Trimming took 4 bases from V and 6 from J, leaving 14 bases between them. The CDR3 sequence is CASSSPGTQDTQYF. The CDR3 DNA follows: TGTGCCAGCAGCTCCCCAGGTACGCAGGATACGCAGTATTTT.

The V gene is TRBV28, the J gene TRBJ2-3, with TRBD2 identical over 9 bases. Germline trimming cut 7 bases from V and 5 bases from J; bases unmatched to any gene: 16. From germline, CDR1 is MDHEN and CDR2 SYDVKM. The CDR3 spans 17 residues. CDR3 bases: TGTGCCAGCATCCCTGTGGGCGGGAGGGCCTCGGAAGATACGCAGTATTTT. Translating gives CASIPVGGRASEDTQYF.

This clone was counted once. The V and J genes are TRBV3-1 (or the pseudogene TRBV3-2) and TRBJ2-1, with a possible D match to TRBD2 (5 bases). This CDR3 spans 16 amino acids. With 2 bases removed from V and 6 bases from J, the gap between germline ends came to 17 bases. The V gene's germline CDR1 is LGHDT and CDR2 YNNKEL (reference sequence). Here the CDR3 DNA reads TGTGCCAGCAGCCAATACGAGGGCGGATTCTCCAATGAGCAGTTCTTC. It specifies CASSQYEGGFSNEQFF.

The rearrangement uses TRBV9 and TRBJ1-3, with a tentative D call TRBD1 (6 bases). Trimming shortened V by 3 bases and J by 4 bases, and 8 bases separated the two germline ends. The CDR3 covers 13 residues. Germline CDR1 reads SGDLS; CDR2 reads YYNGEE. The CDR3 sequence: CASSAGHGNTIYF. For the CDR3, the DNA is TGTGCCAGCAGCGCGGGACACGGAAACACCATATATTTT.

The V call is TRBV9, the J call TRBJ2-1, with D perhaps matching TRBD1 (7 bases). Between the trimmed V and J ends, which lost 0 bases and 11 bases, there was a span of 18 bases. CDR3 length equals 15 residues. Germline assignment: CDR1 SGDLS and CDR2 YYNGEE. The CDR3 nucleotides are TGTGCCAGCAGCGTAGGAGGGGGCGGTAGCGGTCAGCAGTTCTTC. Encoded protein: CASSVGGGGSGQQFF.

The chain uses TRBV18 and TRBJ2-2; 7 bases line up with TRBD2. The CDR3 is made up of 16 amino acids. J was trimmed by 2 bases and V by 3 bases; bases with no gene match: 6. Germline CDR1 and CDR2: KGHSH and LQKENI. The CDR3: CASSPMASGNTGELFF. CDR3 nucleotide sequence: TGTGCCAGCTCACCTATGGCTAGCGGAAACACCGGGGAGCTGTTTTTT.

This sequence joins TRBV30 and TRBJ1-4; D is unresolved. CDR3 length equals 13 residues. Germline loops: CDR1 GTSNPN, CDR2 SVGIG (reference sequence). The V end lost 5 bases, the J end lost 8 bases, and 15 bases lay between the germline ends. The CDR3 DNA follows: TGTGCCTGGGGCTTGGGCCGTAGGGAAAAACTGTTTTTT. Its protein is CAWGLGRREKLFF.

This sequence joins TRBV28 and TRBJ2-5, with 7 bases identical to TRBD2. The J segment lost 11 bases and the V segment lost 5 bases, leaving 11 bases of the junction unmatched. Germline V lookup: CDR1 MDHEN, CDR2 SYDVKM. The CDR3 is 13 residues long. The CDR3, as DNA: TGTGCCAGCAGTACGGCGGGAGTGGGGTCGCAGTACTTC. It codes for CASSTAGVGSQYF.

The chain is built from TRBV19 and TRBJ2-2; tentative D call: TRBD2 (5 bases). The germline gives CDR1 LNHDA, CDR2 SQIVND (reference sequence). This CDR3 region has 13 residues. V lost 5 bases, J lost 6 bases, and 10 bases lay in between. In DNA form, the CDR3 reads TGTGCCAGTAGTCTCCGAGGGCCCGGGGAGCTGTTTTTT. Translation: CASSLRGPGELFF.

A few counts support this clone. This chain links TRBV5-6 with TRBJ2-7, with a weak D call TRBD1 (5 bases). Deletions cut 2 bases from V and 3 bases from J, with 15 bases between. The CDR3 has 15 amino acids. Per germline, CDR1 SGHDT and CDR2 YYEEEE. In nucleotides, the CDR3 is TGTGCCAGCAGCTTTAGACGGTCAGGGCTCTACGAGCAGTACTTC. Amino acid sequence: CASSFRRSGLYEQYF.

This clone has just a few counts. This chain uses TRBV6-2 or TRBV6-3 with TRBJ2-3; D is unresolved. V was trimmed by 5 bases and J by 0 bases, leaving 9 bases between them. CDR3 length equals 14 residues. Germline V gene lookup returns CDR1 MNHEY and CDR2 SVGEGT. CDR3 loop: CASSGAMSTDTQYF. As DNA, the CDR3 is TGTGCCAGCAGTGGAGCGATGAGCACAGATACGCAGTATTTT.